This T cell receptor (beta chain) was obtained from a study of cytomegalovirus exposure and HLA in healthy donors listed by TCRdb under 2017. With respect to the entire study: In an earlier analysis of some 610 of the donors, 276 Gb of sequence data and 117 million unique TCR beta sequences from roughly 180 million T cells were reported. Approximately 300 gigabases of sequencing data and 78 million or so unique TCR sequences were included in an early release covering around 650 HLA-typed donors. Among the roughly 370 genotyped donors, around 81% belonged to the genetic ancestry cluster associated with self-reported Caucasian donors. The aim of the study was to test whether cataloging public T cell receptors could identify signatures of past pathogen exposure. Using immunosequencing, the study profiled T cell repertoires from about 620 subjects and related those repertoires to cytomegalovirus serostatus. In addition to the first cohort of 666 subjects, a separate validation cohort of 120 different subjects was used. The study combined high-throughput TCR immunosequencing, statistical association of individual TCRs with disease status, and machine learning to predict cytomegalovirus infection status. In a later analysis, previously published TCR beta repertoires from 550 to 750 donors were re-analyzed and high-resolution HLA genotyping was added so that TCR occurrence patterns could be studied. In the later analysis, no new phenotypic data were used to find candidate immune exposures; instead, reliance was placed on TCR beta sequences and their occurrence across donors. To decide whether each TCR beta V gene segment behaved as functional or pseudogenic, an earlier analysis of some 600 of the donors relied on high-throughput TCR beta sequencing. Donor age, sex, ethnicity and CMV serostatus were compiled together with the repertoire data. Genome-wide SNP genotypes for about 65% of the 666 donors were used in a later genetic analysis, which treated that subset as a discovery cohort. Every repertoire in the discovery cohort had been generated on one and the same sequencing platform. Class I and class II HLA loci were covered by the typing at four-digit resolution. The number of donors typed differed by locus, with roughly 629-640 for A, B, C, DRB1 and DQB1, approximately 500 for DQA1, over 600 for DPA1, and about 450 for DPB1. Roughly five DR-DQ haplotypes were handled as single units for association and clustering because linkage in the cohort was strong. Among 350 to 400 genotyped donors of the cohort, an average of roughly 240,000 unique TCR beta nucleotide sequences were sequenced per donor, approximately 20% of them non-productive. Broad study findings and their caveats: A later analysis reported that several top co-occurrence clusters appeared linked to parvovirus B19, influenza, CMV and Epstein-Barr virus. In both the original and validation cohorts, the classifier was reported to diagnose cytomegalovirus status with high specificity and sensitivity. A later analysis found that most CMV-associated TCR beta chains appeared HLA-restricted, with HLA associations seemingly driven largely by CMV exposure. According to the authors, the approach could potentially be generalized to other disease states and immunological phenotypes. In a later analysis, about 17,000 TCR beta sequences were associated with specific HLA alleles at a false discovery rate of 0.05. A group of highly shared sequence variants was considered likely to be a technical artifact of the sequencing pipeline. The only immune exposure information available for the cohort was CMV serostatus. Most TCR sequences were observed very rarely across donors, whereas some public TCRs were present in many individuals. When HLA alleles, especially DR and DQ, strongly co-occurred, TCR associations were difficult to assign to individual alleles. In this cohort, only TCR beta chains were sequenced, and detectable features were limited by the absence of alpha or paired-chain data. A later genetic analysis associated a missense DCLRE1C variant with V-gene and J-gene trimming of TCR beta chains, and an independent cohort replicated the association. The study gave a list of 150 to 200 TCR beta chains associated with cytomegalovirus. A further reported finding was that TCR beta sequences accurately predicted the HLA-A and HLA-B alleles for most subjects in the first cohort. Some IMGT-functional V segments, including TRBV6-2 and TRBV6-3, could not be told apart with the 87-base-pair reads, so those segments were excluded. Because counts were too low, seventeen rarely observed V segments, including chromosome 9 orphons, were left out of the earlier analysis of 587 of the donors. Roughly uniform sequencing depth across donors was assumed in presence/absence analyses, although this assumption may not hold. In an earlier analysis of some 550 of the donors, most TCR beta V segments were observed in productive rearrangements about 87% or about 30% of the time, broadly matching IMGT annotations. HLA typing was unavailable for some donors at each locus, so association tests used only the typed subset. Correlated functional status among segregating V segments might reflect linkage disequilibrium, but an unknown experimental factor could not be ruled out. In a later genetic analysis, fewer N-insertions in productive TCRs were reported among donors in an Asian-associated ancestry cluster than the 666-donor mean. A later analysis found that TCR association rates varied across HLA loci, with DRB1 alleles showing the most associated TCRs and HLA-C alleles the fewest. In vitro tests confirmed that a few of the cytomegalovirus-associated TCR beta chains recognize cytomegalovirus antigens. A later analysis found that HLA-associated TCR beta chains were more clonally expanded and had lower generation probabilities than equally common non-associated chains.

For this clone: Its antigen has not been determined. Base qualities are not recorded, but no much larger clone differs from it by a single base.

Library creation used the immunoSEQ multiplex PCR assay. For the multiplex PCR, a mixture combining 60 forward primers for TCR Vbeta segments and 13 reverse primers for TCR Jbeta segments was used. The CDR3 region of rearranged TCR beta genes was amplified from genomic DNA by a multiplex PCR assay. The amplified TCR beta libraries were sequenced on the Illumina HiSeq System as 87-base-pair reads. The published analysis was carried out like this. A later analysis counted about 82 million unique TCR beta chains across the 650 to 800 repertoires, and some 11 million of these chains were shared by at least two donors. Raw reads were error-corrected and collapsed into unique sequences by a nearest-neighbor algorithm in which closely related sequences were merged to remove PCR and sequencing errors. V, D and J gene segments were assigned by aligning CDR3 sequences to IMGT reference sequences. For a sequence to be retained, a match of at least six nucleotides was required to both a V gene segment and a J gene segment. A rearrangement counted as productive if the CDR3 had no stop codons and remained in frame with V and J, and every other rearrangement counted as non-productive. Following IMGT convention, CDR3 was defined as the stretch from the second conserved V-encoded cysteine up to the conserved J-encoded phenylalanine. Sequences without an unambiguous match to a single V gene segment were excluded from the earlier analysis of approximately 560 of the donors. An earlier analysis of 450 to 650 of the donors called V segments functional above 56.7% productive rearrangements and segregating when the between-donor standard deviation exceeded 5%. A statistical classification framework was developed to diagnose cytomegalovirus status using the catalog of TCR beta chain sequences. V and J gene assignment, in a later analysis, came from comparing TCR nucleotide sequences with IMGT/GENE-DB human TR gene sequences. The TCRdist pipeline was used in a later analysis to assign CDR3 sequences and most-parsimonious VDJ recombination scenarios. In a later analysis, each TCR beta chain was defined by its CDR3 amino acid sequence together with its V-gene family, and reads without a unique V-gene family were excluded. As a way to deal with suspected cross-contamination and a sequencing artifact, a later analysis dropped 450 to 700 nucleotide sequences that were highly shared and had low generation probability. In a later analysis, a clonal expansion index for each public chain was calculated from normalized within-repertoire ranks of inferred template counts. In a later analysis, generation probabilities were computed with a VDJ recombination model fitted to out-of-frame rearrangements, and the resulting probabilities were checked against IGoR. In a later analysis, TCR-TCR, TCR-HLA and TCR-CMV co-occurrence was scored with hypergeometric tests, and a repertoire-size bias correction was applied to TCR pairs. False discovery rates were estimated in a later analysis by permuting HLA or CMV assignments 20 times. In a later analysis, co-occurring TCRs were grouped with DBSCAN, and TCRdist sequence similarity was added when clustering was performed within HLA-allele-positive subsets. Co-occurrence clustering excluded repertoires with fewer than 30,000 or more than 120,000 public chains, plus five with anomalous nucleotide sharing. The table comes from immuneACCESS by way of TCRdb, which keeps in-frame sequences with V and J called. Part of the clones is missing from these tables; in studies checked, under half for an unresolved V gene and the rest for unknown reasons. Clonal size and the V and J genes are those of that table, whereas D and trimming came from the DNA. This sample lists approximately 160,000 clones; 70% to 80% were detected once. 1.5% to 1.7% of the sample rests with the top ten.

Looking up the germline V gene yields CDR1 SGHRS and CDR2 YFSETQ. A distance of 9 bases separates the germline ends of V and J, which lose 2 bases and 1 base respectively. Counted from cysteine to phenylalanine, this CDR3 has 15 amino acids. Just CDR3 DNA is preserved here, 45 bases in frame from base 1. The cohort was made up of under 800 healthy bone marrow donors. At the time of sampling, all cohort members were nominally healthy, though unrecorded immune exposures were likely present. The donor was CMV seronegative and was included in the group of a few hundred seronegative cohort members. A peripheral blood sample was collected from each donor, and TCR beta sequencing was performed on peripheral blood mononuclear cells. The Qiagen DNeasy Blood Extraction Kit was used to extract genomic DNA from the blood cell samples.

The sequencing input was PBMCs. This receptor was taken from a man between 40 and 49 years old in good health and CMV-seronegative. The rearranged chain carries TRBV5-1 and TRBJ2-2; the D gene is perhaps TRBD2, from 5 matching bases. In nucleotide form, the sequence is TGCGCCAGCAGCTTCCCCGGGGTGAACACCGGGGAGCTGTTTTTT. Its translation reads: CASSFPGVNTGELFF.